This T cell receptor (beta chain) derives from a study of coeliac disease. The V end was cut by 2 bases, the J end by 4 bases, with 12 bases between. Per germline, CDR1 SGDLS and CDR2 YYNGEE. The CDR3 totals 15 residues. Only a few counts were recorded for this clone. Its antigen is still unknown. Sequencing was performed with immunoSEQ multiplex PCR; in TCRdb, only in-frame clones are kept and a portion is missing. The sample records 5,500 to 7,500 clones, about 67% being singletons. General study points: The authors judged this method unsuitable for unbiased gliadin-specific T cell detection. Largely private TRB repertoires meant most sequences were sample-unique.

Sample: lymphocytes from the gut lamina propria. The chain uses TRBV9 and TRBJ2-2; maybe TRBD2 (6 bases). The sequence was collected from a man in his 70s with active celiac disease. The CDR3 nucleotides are TGTGCCAGCAGCGTCCGTAGCGGTTTCACCGGGGAGCTGTTTTTT. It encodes CASSVRSGFTGELFF. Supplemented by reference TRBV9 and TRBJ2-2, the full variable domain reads DSGVTQTPKHLITATGQRVTLRCSPRSGDLSVYWYQQSLDQGLQFLIQYYNGEERAKGNILERFSAQQFPDLHSELNLSSLELGDSALYFCASSVRSGFTGELFFGEGSRLTVL.